This section outlines one TCR beta chain sequence together with its context. The CDR3 extends over 16 amino acids. Germline assignment: CDR1 MNHEY and CDR2 SMNVEV (reference sequence). V shed 6 bases and J 7 bases; nucleotides not matched to a gene: 14. This record belongs to a study of blood T cell repertoires in COVID-19. Looking at the study overall: There were acute and convalescent COVID-19 samples, and they came from the United States, Italy and Spain. The cDNA or gDNA used as material had been derived from T cells, B-cell-depleted T cells, or PBMCs.

In the source study's methods: Scientists estimated how many nucleated cells there were by amplifying reference gene primers. Repertoires were generated with immunoSEQ multiplex PCR, while TCRdb's copy carries only in-frame clones and drops some. The V and J calls and the clone size are those of that table, but D and trimming were determined from the DNA. The profile shows roughly 300,000 clones, approximately 85% of them singletons. The sequenced material came from peripheral blood. The receptor's source is a human donor in a cohort sampled during active COVID-19. The rearrangement links TRBV27 to TRBJ2-5, with 10 bases identical to TRBD2. In nucleotides, the CDR3 is TGTGCCAGCAGCCCGATTAGCGGGGGGACTGCAAGGACCCAGTACTTC. Protein product: CASSPISGGTARTQYF.